These 25 T cell receptor beta chains came from one sample sequenced in a study of blood T cell repertoires in COVID-19. TCRdb's table, derived via immunoSEQ multiplex PCR, lists solely in-frame clones and lacks some. The table has 90,000 to 130,000 clones, around nine tenths seen once. What was sequenced was peripheral blood. These receptors were collected from a man in his forties or fifties with acute or convalescent COVID-19.

The chain links TRBV11-2 to TRBJ2-1; 9 nucleotides line up with TRBD2. CDR1 SGHAT and CDR2 FQNNGV come from the germline V gene. The CDR3 totals 15 residues. J lost 5 bases, V lost 1 base, and 3 bases had no gene match. DNA for the CDR3: TGTGCCAGCAGCTTAGGCCTAGCGGGACACAATGAGCAGTTCTTC. Amino acids: CASSLGLAGHNEQFF.

The chain is built from TRBV30 and TRBJ1-1; 8 nucleotides line up with TRBD1. CDR1 is GTSNPN, CDR2 SVGIG, per germline (reference sequence). The CDR3 has 13 amino acids. V shed 5 bases, J shed 4 bases, and the junction held 6 bases outside the gene matches. The CDR3 protein is CAWDTGGSTEAFF. Here the CDR3 DNA reads TGTGCCTGGGATACAGGGGGGTCCACTGAAGCTTTCTTT.

The chain employs TRBV30 and TRBJ1-1; D is undetermined. The CDR3 is 12 amino acids. V lost 0 bases to trimming and J lost 11 bases, with 13 bases between them. Germline CDR1 reads GTSNPN; CDR2 reads SVGIG (reference sequence). CDR3 amino acids: CAWSVGRQPAFF. CDR3 coding DNA: TGTGCCTGGAGTGTTGGCAGGCAGCCGGCTTTCTTT.

The V gene is TRBV7-9, the J gene TRBJ1-1; no firm D call. Looked up from germline, CDR1 is SEHNR and CDR2 is FQNEAQ (reference sequence). The V gene lost 1 base and the J gene lost 0 bases, with 9 bases spanning the gap. The CDR3 length is 15 residues. The CDR3 reads CASSLVSGVNTEAFF. CDR3 sequence (DNA): TGTGCCAGCAGCTTAGTTTCCGGGGTGAACACTGAAGCTTTCTTT.

The chain recombines TRBV3-1 (or the pseudogene TRBV3-2) with TRBJ1-4, with TRBD1 as a possible D gene (6 bases). Germline V gene data show CDR1 as LGHDT and CDR2 as YNNKEL (reference sequence). The CDR3 is 13 amino acids. Trimming left V 3 bases short and J 7 bases short, with 9 bases between. The CDR3 sequence is CASSQGAIEKLFF. CDR3 DNA: TGTGCCAGCAGCCAGGGGGCGATTGAAAAACTGTTTTTT.

The gene calls are TRBV27 and TRBJ1-4, with 8 nucleotides matching TRBD1. The V segment lost 7 bases and the J segment 3 bases; nucleotides outside the gene matches: 7. The CDR3 length is 15 residues. Germline lookup yields CDR1 MNHEY and CDR2 SMNVEV (reference sequence). CDR3 nucleotide sequence: TGTGCCAGCAAAGGGGACAGGCGATCTAATGAAAAACTGTTTTTT. This codes for CASKGDRRSNEKLFF.

This clone was seen only a few times. The chain has TRBV7-3 and TRBJ2-3, with D hard to call. The germline gives CDR1 SGHTA, CDR2 FQGTGA. The V and J ends lost 0 bases and 1 base respectively, with 14 bases between them. The CDR3 is made up of 17 amino acids. The CDR3 DNA follows: TGTGCCAGCAGCTTAACGACATTCGGCATACGCACAGATACGCAGTATTTT. Protein: CASSLTTFGIRTDTQYF.

The J gene is TRBJ1-5, the V gene TRBV10-3; no clear D. This CDR3 contains 12 residues. Looked up from germline, CDR1 is ENHRY and CDR2 is SYGVKD. The V gene lost 2 bases and the J gene lost 9 bases, with 8 bases spanning the gap. The CDR3 sequence: CAISETRGPQHF. The DNA of the CDR3 is TGTGCCATCAGTGAGACCCGGGGGCCCCAGCATTTT.

This chain joins TRBV5-6 and TRBJ1-4, with TRBD1 matching over 8 bases. Germline lookup yields CDR1 SGHDT and CDR2 YYEEEE. J gave up 4 bases and V 4 bases, and 6 bases lay outside the gene matches. The CDR3 is 15 amino acids. DNA of the CDR3: TGTGCCAGCAGCCAGAGGACAGGGCTTAATGAAAAACTGTTTTTT. It translates to CASSQRTGLNEKLFF.

Worth noting for this clone: One junction end disagrees with the germline gene, perhaps due to a read error. The chain links TRBV6-1 to TRBJ1-4; possible D gene TRBD1, 6 bases. The CDR3 extends over 14 amino acids. In germline, CDR1 is MNHNS, CDR2 SASEGT. CDR3 coding DNA: TGTGCCAGCAGGGAAGACAGGACTAATGAAAAACTGTTTTTT. Its protein is CASREDRTNEKLFF.

The chain employs TRBV3-1 (or the pseudogene TRBV3-2) and TRBJ1-2, with a possible D match to TRBD1 (5 bases). The V end lost 1 base, the J end lost 5 bases, and 11 bases lay between the germline ends. Germline CDR1 LGHDT, CDR2 YNNKEL (reference sequence). The CDR3 is 14 amino acids. CDR3 coding DNA: TGTGCCAGCAGCCAAGGGCAGGGTGAATATGGCTACACCTTC. Encoded protein: CASSQGQGEYGYTF.

This sequence joins TRBV27 and TRBJ2-7; 11 nucleotides line up with TRBD1. The CDR3 totals 14 residues. Germline CDR1 is MNHEY and CDR2 is SMNVEV (reference sequence). The junction had 4 bases not matched to a gene; V was cut back by 4 bases and J by 5 bases. This CDR3 is CASSSSGQGDEQYF. DNA of the CDR3: TGTGCCAGCAGTTCCTCGGGACAGGGGGACGAGCAGTACTTC.

The J gene is TRBJ2-7, the V gene TRBV27; 12 bases agree with TRBD1. The CDR3 extends over 17 amino acids. V lost 2 bases and J lost 3; bases outside the gene matches: 8. Germline lookup yields CDR1 MNHEY and CDR2 SMNVEV (reference sequence). CDR3 nucleotides: TGTGCCAGCAGTTTAAAGGCGGGACAGGGGGCCTTCTACGAGCAGTACTTC. It encodes CASSLKAGQGAFYEQYF.

This rearrangement joins TRBV6-6 to TRBJ2-3, with 9 bases identical to TRBD1. Germline CDR1 and CDR2: MNHNY and SVGAGI (reference sequence). This CDR3 is 16 amino acids long. Unmatched junction bases numbered 7, after V lost 5 bases and J lost 1 base. CDR3 DNA sequence: TGTGCCAGCAGTGGCACAGGGGGCGACGGCACAGATACGCAGTATTTT. Translation: CASSGTGGDGTDTQYF.

V gene TRBV19 combines with J gene TRBJ2-2; 9 positions agree with TRBD1. V was clipped by 5 bases and J by 4 bases; unmatched bases: 14. Per the germline V gene, CDR1 is LNHDA and CDR2 is SQIVND (reference sequence). This CDR3 has 18 residues. CDR3 in amino acids: CASSVMGSETGGTGELFF. In nucleotides, the CDR3 is TGTGCCAGTAGTGTTATGGGTTCCGAGACAGGGGGCACCGGGGAGCTGTTTTTT.

V and J are TRBV4-3 and TRBJ1-2; D is ambiguous. This CDR3 comprises 14 residues. CDR1 and CDR2 from the germline V gene are LGHNA and YSLEER. V was pared by 4 bases and J by 5 bases, with 14 bases between. In DNA form, the CDR3 reads TGCGCCAGCAGCCCTGTCGCGCAGGCATATGGCTACACCTTC. Translated: CASSPVAQAYGYTF.

This rearrangement joins TRBV5-1 to TRBJ1-1, with D uncertain. This CDR3 spans 14 amino acids. Germline V gives CDR1 SGHRS, CDR2 YFSETQ. V was shortened by 4 bases and J by 1 base, with 11 bases between the two germline ends. In DNA, the CDR3 is TGCGCCAGCAGCCGTAGCGCGCAGAACACTGAAGCTTTCTTT. Its translation: CASSRSAQNTEAFF.

V and J are TRBV19 and TRBJ2-3; D remains unclear. V lost 9 bases and J 4 bases, leaving 11 bases between the germline ends. This CDR3 has 12 residues. The V gene's germline CDR1 is LNHDA and CDR2 SQIVND (reference sequence). Written as DNA, the CDR3 is TGTGCCAGCTCTTTTGGGCCAGATACGCAGTATTTT. This codes for CASSFGPDTQYF.

This clone showed up just once. The gene calls are TRBV12-3 or TRBV12-4 and TRBJ2-1, with 8 bases matching TRBD2. The CDR3 has 10 residues. J gave up 9 bases and V 10 bases, and 2 bases lay outside the gene matches. DNA for the CDR3: TGTGCCACCGGGGGGGGTGAGCAGTTCTTC. Encoded protein: CATGGGEQFF.

This chain links TRBV6-4 with TRBJ2-2; 13 bases fit TRBD2. The germline V gene encodes CDR1 MRHNA and CDR2 SNTAGT. The CDR3 totals 23 residues. The V segment lost 0 bases and the J segment 0 bases; nucleotides outside the gene matches: 16. This CDR3 is CASSDSKLVAGLAGTSNTGELFF. The CDR3 DNA sequence: TGTGCCAGCAGTGACTCGAAGCTAGTCGCGGGACTAGCGGGGACCTCGAACACCGGGGAGCTGTTTTTT.

The rearrangement uses TRBV9 and TRBJ1-6; D is perhaps TRBD1 (5 bases). Germline V CDR1 and CDR2: SGDLS, YYNGEE. The V gene lost 0 bases and the J gene lost 9 bases, with 16 bases spanning the gap. The CDR3 contains 16 residues. CDR3 DNA sequence: TGTGCCAGCAGCGTAGGGGTGGGGACTGGAGGTTCACCCCTCCACTTT. Translation gives CASSVGVGTGGSPLHF.

The gene calls are TRBV10-3 and TRBJ2-7; 8 bases are shared with TRBD1. Per germline, CDR1 ENHRY and CDR2 SYGVKD. The CDR3 length is 15 residues. V was clipped by 6 bases and J by 0 bases; unmatched bases: 7. DNA for the CDR3: TGTGCCATCAGCGTCCGGGACAGGAGCTCCTACGAGCAGTACTTC. Protein sequence: CAISVRDRSSYEQYF.

This clone has a single count. The rearrangement uses TRBV6-5 and TRBJ2-7, with 7 bases identical to TRBD2. This CDR3 has 14 amino acids. Germline V CDR1 and CDR2: MNHEY, SVGAGI. The J segment lost 3 bases and the V segment lost 6 bases, leaving 8 bases of the junction unmatched. The CDR3 DNA follows: TGTGCCAGCAGGACCGGGACTACTTTCTACGAGCAGTACTTC. As protein: CASRTGTTFYEQYF.

In this sample, this clone turned up once. This chain uses TRBV5-1 with TRBJ2-1; 8 bases match TRBD1. The CDR3 contains 18 residues. Germline lookup yields CDR1 SGHRS and CDR2 YFSETQ. V was pared by 1 base and J by 5 bases, with 14 bases of the junction left unmatched. CDR3 protein: CASSLFRNLRGQDNEQFF. In DNA, the CDR3 is TGCGCCAGCAGCTTGTTCCGGAACCTCAGGGGGCAGGACAATGAGCAGTTCTTC. Complete variable domain (other parts from reference TRBV5-1 and TRBJ2-1): KAGVTQTPRYLIKTRGQQVTLSCSPISGHRSVSWYQQTPGQGLQFLFEYFSETQRNKGNFPGRFSGRQFSNSRSEMNVSTLELGDSALYLCASSLFRNLRGQDNEQFFGPGTRLTVL.

This clone is a singleton in its sample. This chain joins TRBV5-1 and TRBJ1-1, with a tentative D call TRBD1 (6 bases). The CDR3 sequence is 14 residues long. The V gene's germline CDR1 is SGHRS and CDR2 YFSETQ. Trimming took 5 bases from V and 0 from J, leaving 11 bases between them. The CDR3 bases are TGCGCCAGCAGACGGGGGGCCTTGAACACTGAAGCTTTCTTT. As protein: CASRRGALNTEAFF.